The rows below give T cell receptor beta chains drawn from one sample of a study of Ad26.COV2.S vaccination and SARS-CoV-2 variants. Sequenced by immunoSEQ multiplex PCR; TCRdb stores in-frame clones only, minus some. Here the sample spans roughly 320,000 clones, just under 85% being singletons. Sequences were derived from peripheral blood, sampled in a trial of Ad26.COV2.S vaccine versus placebo. The receptor set was obtained from a person aged 18 to 65 who received the Ad26.COV2.S COVID-19 vaccine or a placebo. Each CDR3 is given with its conserved first and last residue. The order of the fields is J gene, clone size, D gene, V gene, CDR3 DNA, CDR3 protein. The D gene is left open where the match is weak. Some rows have no size entry. The others give once, few or many, or a class for an expanded clone.

j_gene: TRBJ2-7
abundance: -
d_gene: TRBD1
v_gene: TRBV2
CDR3nt: TGTGCCAGCAGTGAGCCGGGACAGGGGGCCGAGGAGCAGTACTTC
CDR3aa: CASSEPGQGAEEQYF

j_gene: TRBJ1-6
abundance: once
d_gene: TRBD1
v_gene: TRBV28
CDR3nt: TGTGCCAGCAGGTACGACAGGGAAAGCTCACCCCTCCACTTT
CDR3aa: CASRYDRESSPLHF

j_gene: TRBJ2-1
abundance: -
d_gene: -
v_gene: TRBV6-5
CDR3nt: TGTGCCAGCAGTTATATAGCGGACAATGAGCAGTTCTTC
CDR3aa: CASSYIADNEQFF

j_gene: TRBJ1-2
abundance: -
d_gene: -
v_gene: TRBV16
CDR3nt: TGTGCCAGCAGCCCGTCTTTAGAGGATGGCTACACCTTC
CDR3aa: CASSPSLEDGYTF

j_gene: TRBJ2-5
abundance: few
d_gene: -
v_gene: TRBV7-9
CDR3nt: TGTGCCAGCAGCTTAGCGTCAGGGTGGAAAGGGGAGACCCAGTACTTC
CDR3aa: CASSLASGWKGETQYF

j_gene: TRBJ2-5
abundance: -
d_gene: TRBD2
v_gene: TRBV4-2
CDR3nt: TGTGCCAGCAGCCTAGCGGGAACGGAAGAGACCCAGTACTTC
CDR3aa: CASSLAGTEETQYF

j_gene: TRBJ2-2
abundance: few
d_gene: -
v_gene: TRBV11-2
CDR3nt: TGTGCCAGCAGCTTAGTGAGAGGGCACACCGGGGAGCTGTTTTTT
CDR3aa: CASSLVRGHTGELFF

j_gene: TRBJ2-7
abundance: few
d_gene: TRBD2
v_gene: TRBV9
CDR3nt: TGTGCCAGCAGCGTGGGGACTAGCGGGGGTCAAAACGAGCAGTACTTC
CDR3aa: CASSVGTSGGQNEQYF

j_gene: TRBJ1-2
abundance: -
d_gene: -
v_gene: TRBV1
CDR3nt: TGCACCAGCAGCCAAGATGAAAGGGGCGGGGGGTCTGTTGGCTACACCTTC
CDR3aa: CTSSQDERGGGSVGYTF

j_gene: TRBJ2-6
abundance: -
d_gene: -
v_gene: TRBV28
CDR3nt: TGTGCCAGCAGTAACCAAGGGGGGTATGGGGCCAACGTCCTGACTTTC
CDR3aa: CASSNQGGYGANVLTF

j_gene: TRBJ1-2
abundance: few
d_gene: TRBD1
v_gene: TRBV2
CDR3nt: TGTGCCAGCAGCGGACCGGGCCGGGACAGAGTCTATGGCTACACCTTC
CDR3aa: CASSGPGRDRVYGYTF

j_gene: TRBJ2-7
abundance: -
d_gene: -
v_gene: TRBV6-5
CDR3nt: TGTGCCAGCTCTCCGGGCACCTACGAGCAGTACTTC
CDR3aa: CASSPGTYEQYF

j_gene: TRBJ1-4
abundance: -
d_gene: -
v_gene: TRBV18
CDR3nt: TGTGCCAGCTCACCACCCTCCCTCAAGGAAAAACTGTTTTTT
CDR3aa: CASSPPSLKEKLFF

j_gene: TRBJ1-1
abundance: -
d_gene: -
v_gene: TRBV5-1
CDR3nt: TGCGCCAGCAGCTGGGGACAGAACACTGAAGCTTTCTTT
CDR3aa: CASSWGQNTEAFF

j_gene: TRBJ2-5
abundance: -
d_gene: -
v_gene: TRBV2
CDR3nt: TGTGCCAGCATCCCGGACGCGGTAGGAGAGACCCAGTACTTC
CDR3aa: CASIPDAVGETQYF

j_gene: TRBJ1-2
abundance: -
d_gene: -
v_gene: TRBV3-1/TRBV3-2
CDR3nt: TGTGCCAGCAGCCAAGGTCTCCAACGGGGCTATGGCTACACCTTC
CDR3aa: CASSQGLQRGYGYTF